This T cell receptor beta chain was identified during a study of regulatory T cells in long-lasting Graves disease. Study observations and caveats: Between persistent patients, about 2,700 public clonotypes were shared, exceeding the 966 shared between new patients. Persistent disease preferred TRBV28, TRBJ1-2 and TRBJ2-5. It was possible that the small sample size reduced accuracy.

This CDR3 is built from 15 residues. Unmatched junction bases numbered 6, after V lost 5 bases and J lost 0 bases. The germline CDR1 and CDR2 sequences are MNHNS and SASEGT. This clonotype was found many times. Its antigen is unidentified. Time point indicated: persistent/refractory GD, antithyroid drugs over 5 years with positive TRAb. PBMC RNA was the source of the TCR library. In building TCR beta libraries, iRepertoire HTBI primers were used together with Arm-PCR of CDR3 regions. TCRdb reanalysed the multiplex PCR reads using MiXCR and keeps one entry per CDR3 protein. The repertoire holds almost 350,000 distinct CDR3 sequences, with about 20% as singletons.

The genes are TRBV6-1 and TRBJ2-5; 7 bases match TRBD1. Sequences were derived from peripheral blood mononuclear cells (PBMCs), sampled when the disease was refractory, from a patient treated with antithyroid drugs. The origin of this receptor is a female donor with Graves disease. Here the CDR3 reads CASSNDREYQETQYF. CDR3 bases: TGTGCCAGCAGTAACGACAGGGAATACCAAGAGACCCAGTACTTC.